This TCR beta chain derives from a study of CD8+CD57+ T cells in acquired aplastic anemia. Background on the study: When averaged, DNA from sorted CD4+ and CD8+ cells came to approximately 3 ug. There were some 9.8 million reads, on average, for CD4+ cells from healthy donors.

General observations from the study: Patients and controls turned out to have roughly 31 CD8+ CDR3 sequences in common. Statistical testing detected no significant gap in CD8+ Simpson's diversity between patients and controls.

Comment on this clonotype: Its cognate antigen is unknown. A read error may account for a junction end that differs from germline.

TCR beta VDJ and CDR3 were profiled, and genomic DNA was the template. TCRdb called the reads again in MiXCR, with one record for every CDR3 protein. The table records some 410,000 distinct CDR3 sequences, 65% to 75% of them present only once. Germline V CDR1 and CDR2: SNHLY, FYNNEI. CDR3 length: 13 amino acids. Sequenced material: sorted CD4+, CD8+, or CD8+CD57+ T cells (not recorded which) from PBMCs. The TCR originated in a human donor in good health, serving as a control. The chain recombines TRBV2 with TRBJ1-2; D may be TRBD1 (5 bases). The DNA for the CDR3 is TGTGCCAGCAGCTTTGTGCGGGGGTTCGGCTACACGTTC. The encoded protein is CASSFVRGFGYTF.